A selection of T cell receptor beta chains follows, all from one sample in a study of preoperative IRX-2 immunotherapy in early breast cancer. TCRdb's table, derived via immunoSEQ multiplex PCR, lists solely in-frame clones and lacks some. The table records approximately 26,000 clones, 78% of them present only once. The sequenced sample was lymph node tissue, obtained before IRX-2 immunotherapy. Receptors originate from a human donor with breast cancer. Each CDR3 is given with its conserved first and last residue. D genes are given only for firm matches. Clone size is not always given. Where it is, it says once, few, many or a class for expanded clones.

D: -
size: -
J: TRBJ1-2
length: 17
V: TRBV5-1
CDR3: CASSLSTGLRTNYGYTF
DNA: TGCGCCAGCAGCTTGTCAACAGGCCTACGGACTAACTATGGCTACACCTTC

D: -
size: -
J: TRBJ1-1
length: 13
V: TRBV6-1
CDR3: CASSEGANTEAFF
DNA: TGTGCCAGCAGTGAAGGAGCGAACACTGAAGCTTTCTTT

D: TRBD2
size: -
J: TRBJ2-7
length: 15
V: TRBV28
CDR3: CASSARLAGMYEQYF
DNA: TGTGCCAGCAGCGCGAGACTAGCGGGAATGTACGAGCAGTACTTC

D: -
size: -
J: TRBJ1-1
length: 12
V: TRBV12-5
CDR3: CASTWGTMQAFF
DNA: TGTGCCAGCACCTGGGGGACAATGCAAGCTTTCTTT

D: TRBD1
size: -
J: TRBJ1-6
length: 15
V: TRBV7-6
CDR3: CASSLGQGGNSPLHF
DNA: TGTGCCAGCAGCTTGGGACAGGGAGGGAATTCACCCCTCCACTTT

D: -
size: -
J: TRBJ2-2
length: 15
V: TRBV5-1
CDR3: CASTAGQGETGELFF
DNA: TGCGCCAGCACGGCGGGGCAGGGAGAAACCGGGGAGCTGTTTTTT

D: TRBD2
size: -
J: TRBJ2-5
length: 14
V: TRBV6-8
CDR3: CASSKLAGDETQYF
DNA: TGTGCCAGCAGTAAACTAGCGGGGGACGAGACCCAGTACTTC

D: -
size: -
J: TRBJ2-3
length: 14
V: TRBV6-8
CDR3: CASNRDQSTDTQYF
DNA: TGTGCCAGCAACCGGGACCAGAGCACAGATACGCAGTATTTT

D: TRBD1
size: -
J: TRBJ1-2
length: 16
V: TRBV6-8
CDR3: CASSYDSTGRVNGYTF
DNA: TGTGCCAGCAGTTACGACTCGACAGGGAGGGTGAATGGCTACACCTTC

D: TRBD1
size: -
J: TRBJ1-1
length: 15
V: TRBV6-8
CDR3: CAEGTGTGLGTEAFF
DNA: TGTGCAGAGGGGACCGGGACAGGGCTTGGCACTGAAGCTTTCTTT

D: TRBD1
size: -
J: TRBJ2-5
length: 14
V: TRBV6-8
CDR3: CASNPDRGQETQYF
DNA: TGTGCCAGCAATCCGGACAGGGGGCAAGAGACCCAGTACTTC

D: -
size: -
J: TRBJ2-7
length: 14
V: TRBV11-3
CDR3: CASSLESTGNEQYF
DNA: TGTGCCAGCAGCTTAGAGTCCACAGGGAACGAGCAGTACTTC

D: TRBD1
size: large
J: TRBJ2-1
length: 15
V: TRBV10-2
CDR3: CASSTFGTGAFEQFF
DNA: TGCGCCAGCAGTACCTTCGGGACAGGGGCCTTTGAGCAGTTCTTC

D: -
size: few
J: TRBJ1-6
length: 15
V: TRBV19
CDR3: CASSIKGAGNSPLHF
DNA: TGTGCCAGTAGTATAAAGGGCGCGGGTAATTCACCCCTCCACTTT

D: TRBD1
size: -
J: TRBJ1-6
length: 15
V: TRBV11-3
CDR3: CASSPLTGVSSPLHF
DNA: TGTGCCAGCAGCCCGCTAACAGGGGTGAGTTCACCCCTCCACTTT

D: -
size: -
J: TRBJ1-1
length: 17
V: TRBV6-8
CDR3: CASSARRYFDRNTEAFF
DNA: TGTGCCAGCAGTGCAAGGCGCTATTTTGACAGGAACACTGAAGCTTTCTTT

D: -
size: -
J: TRBJ2-7
length: 12
V: TRBV28
CDR3: CASSGGTYEQYF
DNA: TGTGCCAGCAGTGGGGGGACCTACGAGCAGTACTTC

D: -
size: -
J: TRBJ1-6
length: 15
V: TRBV11-3
CDR3: CASSKTGRDNSPLHF
DNA: TGTGCCAGCAGCAAGACAGGTCGGGATAATTCACCCCTCCACTTT

D: -
size: -
J: TRBJ2-5
length: 13
V: TRBV6-8
CDR3: CASSASQGVTQYF
DNA: TGTGCCAGCAGTGCTAGCCAGGGTGTGACCCAGTACTTC

D: TRBD1
size: -
J: TRBJ1-1
length: 15
V: TRBV19
CDR3: CASSTIKQGAGEAFF
DNA: TGTGCCAGTAGTACGATAAAACAGGGGGCCGGTGAAGCTTTCTTT

D: -
size: -
J: TRBJ2-7
length: 14
V: TRBV10-3
CDR3: CAISEGTGPYEQYF
DNA: TGTGCCATCAGTGAGGGAACAGGGCCCTACGAGCAGTACTTC

D: -
size: -
J: TRBJ2-1
length: 13
V: TRBV7-1
CDR3: CASSPTGFNEQFF
DNA: TGTGCCAGCAGCCCCACAGGGTTCAATGAGCAGTTCTTC

D: TRBD1
size: -
J: TRBJ1-4
length: 15
V: TRBV6-8
CDR3: CASSPTGENNEKLFF
DNA: TGTGCCAGCAGTCCGACAGGGGAGAATAATGAAAAACTGTTTTTT

D: TRBD1
size: -
J: TRBJ1-2
length: 17
V: TRBV19
CDR3: CASSTFEGGLSNYGYTF
DNA: TGTGCCAGTAGTACTTTTGAAGGGGGCCTTTCTAACTATGGCTACACCTTC

D: TRBD1
size: -
J: TRBJ2-7
length: 16
V: TRBV15
CDR3: CATSTGAPGQGYEQYF
DNA: TGTGCCACCAGCACAGGGGCCCCGGGACAGGGCTACGAGCAGTACTTC